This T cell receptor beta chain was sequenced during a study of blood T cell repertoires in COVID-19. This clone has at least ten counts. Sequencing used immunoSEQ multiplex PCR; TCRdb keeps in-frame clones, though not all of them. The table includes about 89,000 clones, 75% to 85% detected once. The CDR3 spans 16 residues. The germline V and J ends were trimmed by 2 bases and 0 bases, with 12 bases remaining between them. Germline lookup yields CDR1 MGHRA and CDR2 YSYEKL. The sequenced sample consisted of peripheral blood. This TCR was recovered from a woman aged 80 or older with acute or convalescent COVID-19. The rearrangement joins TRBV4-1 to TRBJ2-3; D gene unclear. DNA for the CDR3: TGCGCCAGCAGCCAAATTAACCTAGTAAGCACAGATACGCAGTATTTT. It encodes CASSQINLVSTDTQYF.